What follows are 30 T cell receptor beta chains derived from one specimen sequenced in a study of early T cells in non-severe SARS-CoV-2 infection. Each CDR3 protein is one row after TCRdb ran MiXCR on the 5' RACE reads. The sample carries roughly 60,000 distinct CDR3 sequences, about an eighth recorded once. The source material was whole blood. These TCRs come from an adult who was a healthcare worker with PCR-confirmed SARS-CoV-2 infection or an uninfected control (not recorded which).

This clonotype was seen a handful of times. This rearrangement joins TRBV20-1 to TRBJ2-7; no clear D gene. Trimming stripped 3 bases from V and 4 bases from J, with 10 bases between. Per germline, CDR1 DFQATT and CDR2 SNEGSKA (reference sequence). The CDR3 is 12 amino acids. The CDR3 loop is CSARGIGYEQYF. The CDR3 DNA reads as TGCAGTGCTAGGGGGATAGGGTACGAGCAGTACTTC.

This clonotype showed up just a few times. The chain uses TRBV5-1 and TRBJ2-7; D possibly corresponds to TRBD1 (5 bases). This CDR3 spans 14 amino acids. V shed 2 bases and J shed 0 bases, with 9 bases lying between them. In germline, CDR1 is SGHRS, CDR2 YFSETQ. CDR3 residues: CASSFRQSSYEQYF. The CDR3 DNA reads as TGCGCCAGCAGCTTCCGACAGAGCTCCTACGAGCAGTACTTC.

This rearrangement joins TRBV9 to TRBJ1-6, with TRBD1 matching 7 bases. Germline trimming cut 3 bases from V and 0 bases from J; bases unmatched to any gene: 3. The CDR3 loop spans 16 amino acids. Germline V CDR1 and CDR2: SGDLS, YYNGEE. The CDR3 region has the DNA TGTGCCAGCAGCGATCGGGACAGCTCCTATAATTCACCCCTCCACTTT. As protein: CASSDRDSSYNSPLHF.

In its sample, this clonotype was seen a few times. This chain connects TRBV12-3 or TRBV12-4 to TRBJ1-4, with D possibly being TRBD1 (6 bases). The V and J ends lost 7 bases and 4 bases respectively, with 19 bases between them. The CDR3 length is 16 residues. CDR3 amino acids: CASTGSRGGYNEKLFF. Written as DNA, the CDR3 is TGTGCCAGCACCGGGAGTCGAGGGGGTTATAATGAAAAACTGTTTTTT.

The sample holds many counts of this clonotype. The chain links TRBV20-1 to TRBJ2-3; TRBD1 agrees at 7 bases. Trimming at V came to 1 base and at J to 2 bases, leaving 9 bases not matched to a gene. The CDR3 runs 16 residues. The V gene's germline CDR1 is DFQATT and CDR2 SNEGSKA (reference sequence). In DNA form, the CDR3 reads TGCAGTGCTAGAGCCCAGGGGGTCGTTCCCACAGATACGCAGTATTTT. Its protein product is CSARAQGVVPTDTQYF.

The chain employs TRBV7-9 and TRBJ2-5; D not certain. Germline V CDR1 and CDR2: SEHNR, FQNEAQ (reference sequence). V dropped 4 bases and J dropped 1 base, with 16 bases sitting between them. CDR3 length: 16 residues. This chain's CDR3 is CASSSTVALTQETQYF. CDR3 nucleotides: TGTGCCAGCAGCTCCACGGTGGCGCTGACCCAAGAGACCCAGTACTTC.

V gene TRBV11-3 combines with J gene TRBJ2-2; weak D call: TRBD1 (6 bases). V lost 1 base to trimming and J lost 6 bases, with 9 bases between them. Germline V gene data show CDR1 as SGHNT and CDR2 as YENEEA. CDR3 length equals 14 residues. This chain's CDR3 is CASSLARGPGELFF. The CDR3, as DNA: TGTGCCAGCAGCTTAGCCAGGGGCCCCGGGGAGCTGTTTTTT.

This clonotype was picked up a small number of times. The V and J genes are TRBV19 and TRBJ1-2, with 7 positions matching TRBD1. CDR1 LNHDA and CDR2 SQIVND come from the germline V gene (reference sequence). V lost 6 bases and J lost 2; bases outside the gene matches: 12. The CDR3 sequence is 16 residues long. CDR3 loop: CASRPGGAGGNYGYTF. Here the CDR3 DNA reads TGTGCCAGTAGACCCGGCGGTGCAGGGGGAAACTATGGCTACACCTTC.

This clonotype has at least ten counts. This chain links TRBV14 with TRBJ2-7; D possibly corresponds to TRBD2 (6 bases). The germline V and J ends were trimmed by 0 bases and 0 bases, with 18 bases remaining between them. This CDR3 region has 18 residues. Germline V gene sequence: CDR1 SGHDN, CDR2 FVKESK. The CDR3 sequence: CASSQDPRDPLSSYEQYF. The CDR3, as DNA: TGTGCCAGCAGCCAAGACCCGCGGGACCCCCTCAGCTCCTACGAGCAGTACTTC.

The rearrangement links TRBV7-3 to TRBJ2-3; 7 bases map to TRBD2. From germline, CDR1 is SGHTA and CDR2 FQGTGA. The CDR3 runs to 15 residues. The V gene end was trimmed by 2 bases and the J gene end by 1 base; junction bases not matched to a gene: 3. CDR3 coding DNA: TGTGCCAGCAGCTTACTAAGCGGGGGCACAGATACGCAGTATTTT. This codes for CASSLLSGGTDTQYF.

This clonotype has a handful of counts. The chain recombines TRBV4-3 with TRBJ2-5; 8 nucleotides match TRBD2. The V gene's germline CDR1 is LGHNA and CDR2 YSLEER. The CDR3 sequence is 15 residues long. With V trimmed by 1 base and J by 5 bases, 6 bases remained unmatched. This chain's CDR3 is CASSQGLAQPETQYF. CDR3 nucleotides: TGCGCCAGCAGCCAAGGACTAGCGCAACCTGAGACCCAGTACTTC.

V gene TRBV9 combines with J gene TRBJ2-7; D might be TRBD1 or TRBD2, each matching 6 bases. Germline assignment: CDR1 SGDLS and CDR2 YYNGEE. This CDR3 has 14 residues. Trimming removed 0 bases at V and 5 bases at J, with 12 bases between. CDR3 DNA: TGTGCCAGCAGCGTAGAGGGGGACTGGAACGAGCAGTACTTC. Encoded protein: CASSVEGDWNEQYF. Variable domain in full (rest from reference TRBV9 and TRBJ2-7): DSGVTQTPKHLITATGQRVTLRCSPRSGDLSVYWYQQSLDQGLQFLIQYYNGEERAKGNILERFSAQQFPDLHSELNLSSLELGDSALYFCASSVEGDWNEQYFGPGTRLTVT.

This chain links TRBV20-1 with TRBJ2-7; TRBD1 aligns across 9 bases. The CDR3 sequence is 14 residues long. With V trimmed by 0 bases and J by 4 bases, 4 bases remained unmatched. CDR1 is DFQATT, CDR2 SNEGSKA, per germline (reference sequence). The CDR3 is CSARDPGQGYEQYF. The CDR3 DNA is TGCAGTGCTAGAGACCCGGGACAGGGTTACGAGCAGTACTTC.

This clonotype was picked up a small number of times. V and J are TRBV4-1 and TRBJ2-3; TRBD1 might be the D (5 bases). V was cut by 0 bases and J by 5 bases, with 15 bases left in between. The germline V gene has CDR1 MGHRA and CDR2 YSYEKL. CDR3 length equals 16 residues. CDR3 DNA: TGCGCCAGCAGCCAAGATTCGACAGTTAGGGTAGATACGCAGTATTTT. Protein: CASSQDSTVRVDTQYF.

The genes are TRBV12-3 or TRBV12-4 and TRBJ1-3; TRBD1 is a possible D gene (5 bases). The CDR3 loop spans 12 amino acids. Trimming took off 6 bases at V and 8 bases at J, with 11 bases between the two ends. The CDR3 spells CASRSRVDTIYF. Written as DNA, the CDR3 is TGTGCCAGCAGGTCCAGGGTGGACACCATATATTTT.

Here the CDR3 reads CASSPIARSDTQYF. In nucleotides, the CDR3 is TGTGCCAGCAGCCCTATCGCCCGCTCAGATACGCAGTATTTT. This chain links TRBV3-1 with TRBJ2-3; D not certain. The CDR3 is 14 residues long. Germline V gives CDR1 LGHDT, CDR2 YNNKEL (reference sequence). The V end lost 4 bases, the J end lost 4 bases, and 12 bases lay between the germline ends.

Many counts were recorded for this clonotype. The rearrangement uses TRBV19 and TRBJ1-4; D is unresolved. V was clipped by 5 bases and J by 7 bases, with 8 bases between them. The CDR3 has 12 residues. Per germline, CDR1 LNHDA and CDR2 SQIVND (reference sequence). For the CDR3, the DNA is TGTGCCAGTAGTGAGGGTGGTGAAAAACTGTTTTTT. Amino acid sequence: CASSEGGEKLFF.

This clonotype has ten or more counts. The chain combines TRBV4-2 with TRBJ1-1; D is uncertain. The CDR3 consists of 16 residues. The V gene's germline CDR1 is LGHNA and CDR2 YNFKEQ. V dropped 0 bases and J dropped 0 bases, with 11 bases sitting between them. Here the CDR3 reads CASSQDTGRVNTEAFF. CDR3 DNA sequence: TGTGCCAGCAGCCAAGATACCGGAAGGGTGAACACTGAAGCTTTCTTT.

The J gene is TRBJ1-5, the V gene TRBV12-3 or TRBV12-4, with TRBD1 matching 11 bases. The trim removed 6 bases at V and 5 bases at J, leaving 9 bases unmatched. This CDR3 is 16 amino acids long. The DNA for the CDR3 is TGTGCCAGCAGCCCCGGGACAGGGGGTCTTTATCAGCCCCAGCATTTT. It yields the protein CASSPGTGGLYQPQHF.

The chain is built from TRBV2 and TRBJ2-3; 8 nucleotides align to TRBD2. This CDR3 contains 16 residues. In germline, CDR1 is SNHLY, CDR2 FYNNEI. Trimming cost V 7 bases and J 2 bases; bases outside gene matches: 11. DNA of the CDR3: TGTGCCAGCATTCGAGGAATAGCGGGGACCACAGATACGCAGTATTTT. It translates to CASIRGIAGTTDTQYF.

This clonotype showed up many times. The rearrangement joins TRBV6-2 or TRBV6-3 to TRBJ2-2; D may be TRBD1 (6 bases). CDR3 size: 16 residues. Per the germline V gene, CDR1 is MNHEY and CDR2 is SVGEGT. V dropped 1 base and J dropped 1 base, with 10 bases sitting between them. CDR3 protein: CASSYFRTENTGELFF. DNA of the CDR3: TGTGCCAGCAGTTACTTTAGGACAGAGAACACCGGGGAGCTGTTTTTT.

This clonotype was seen at least ten times. This chain links TRBV7-9 with TRBJ2-5, with D possibly matching TRBD2 (6 bases). The CDR3 runs 14 residues. The germline V gene has CDR1 SEHNR and CDR2 FQNEAQ (reference sequence). Trimming stripped 2 bases from V and 5 bases from J, with 12 bases between. CDR3 residues: CASSLSSGRETQYF. The CDR3 DNA sequence: TGTGCCAGCAGCTTAAGTAGCGGCCGGGAGACCCAGTACTTC.

The sample holds a few counts of this clonotype. V and J are TRBV11-2 and TRBJ2-7; 9 nucleotides align to TRBD1. Germline CDR1 is SGHAT and CDR2 is FQNNGV. The CDR3 loop spans 15 amino acids. The trim removed 4 bases at V and 3 bases at J, leaving 7 bases unmatched. This CDR3 is CASSSPGQGFYEQYF. The CDR3 DNA is TGTGCCAGCAGCTCTCCGGGACAGGGATTCTACGAGCAGTACTTC.

In this sample, this clonotype turned up many times. This rearrangement joins TRBV19 to TRBJ2-7, with TRBD2 as a possible D gene (5 bases). Trimming removed 5 bases from V and 5 bases from J, with 16 bases in between. There are 14 residues in the CDR3. In germline, CDR1 is LNHDA, CDR2 SQIVND (reference sequence). The CDR3 protein is CASSWTGKGHEQYF. In DNA form, the CDR3 reads TGTGCCAGTAGTTGGACTGGGAAGGGCCACGAGCAGTACTTC.

In this sample, this clonotype turned up many times. The chain recombines TRBV7-9 with TRBJ1-1; D gene ambiguous. V lost 5 bases to trimming and J lost 3 bases, with 10 bases between them. Germline V CDR1 and CDR2: SEHNR, FQNEAQ (reference sequence). This CDR3 contains 13 residues. The DNA of the CDR3 is TGTGCCAGCAGCCCACCCCTGGACACTGAAGCTTTCTTT. Translation gives CASSPPLDTEAFF.

J is TRBJ2-3 and V is TRBV29-1; tentatively, D is TRBD1 or TRBD2 (5 bases each). Trimming took 6 bases from V and 0 from J, leaving 10 bases between them. CDR1 and CDR2 from the germline V gene are SQVTM and ANQGSEA. The CDR3 totals 13 residues. CDR3 residues: CSVGTDSTDTQYF. The CDR3 region has the DNA TGCAGCGTGGGGACGGATAGCACAGATACGCAGTATTTT.

V and J are TRBV4-1 and TRBJ1-3; TRBD1 agrees at 9 bases. Per the germline V gene, CDR1 is MGHRA and CDR2 is YSYEKL. J gave up 4 bases and V 3 bases, and 7 bases lay outside the gene matches. The CDR3 has 16 residues. DNA for the CDR3: TGCGCCAGCAGCCATCCCCGGGACAGGGTCGGAAACACCATATATTTT. This codes for CASSHPRDRVGNTIYF.

This clonotype has a count of ten or more. This chain uses TRBV13 with TRBJ2-2; D is perhaps TRBD2 (5 bases). The V gene lost 4 bases and the J gene lost 4 bases, with 16 bases spanning the gap. This CDR3 contains 16 residues. The germline V gene encodes CDR1 PRHDT and CDR2 FYEKMQ (reference sequence). As DNA, the CDR3 is TGTGCCAGCAGCTACCCCTCCCGGACTGTCACCGGGGAGCTGTTTTTT. Its protein product is CASSYPSRTVTGELFF.

This chain joins TRBV5-1 and TRBJ2-4; D is tentatively TRBD1 or TRBD2 (6 bases each). This CDR3 is 14 amino acids long. Germline lookup yields CDR1 SGHRS and CDR2 YFSETQ. V was clipped by 0 bases and J by 5 bases, with 9 bases between them. The CDR3 here is CASSLVGGENIQYF. Here the CDR3 DNA reads TGCGCCAGCAGCTTGGTCGGGGGCGAAAACATTCAGTACTTC.

The chain uses TRBV5-1 and TRBJ2-1; tentative D call: TRBD1 (6 bases). Trimming took off 1 base at V and 6 bases at J, with 8 bases between the two ends. Germline V gene data show CDR1 as SGHRS and CDR2 as YFSETQ. The CDR3 is made up of 13 amino acids. The CDR3: CASSLPGVNEQFF. Here the CDR3 DNA reads TGCGCCAGCAGCTTGCCAGGGGTCAATGAGCAGTTCTTC.